The following is a T cell receptor beta chain sequence with its context. This record belongs to a study of shared clonotypes between healthy human individuals. CDR3 length equals 13 residues. V was shortened by 5 bases and J by 8 bases, with 15 bases between the two germline ends. The germline gives CDR1 SGHTA, CDR2 FQGTGA. Generated by immunoSEQ multiplex PCR, the TCRdb table keeps only in-frame clones and is missing some. The sample lists 2 million to 2.5 million clones, just under 95% occurring once. The TCR comes from a man in his late teens or twenties in good health. Some clones in this sample may be carry-over from other donors' samples. The sequenced sample consisted of naive CD4+ T cells from PBMCs. The subset: CD45RA+ positively selected. The V and J genes are TRBV7-3 and TRBJ1-2; D unresolved. The CDR3 here is CASSLRLSRGYTF. In DNA, the CDR3 is TGTGCCAGCAGCCTACGACTCAGCCGGGGCTACACCTTC.